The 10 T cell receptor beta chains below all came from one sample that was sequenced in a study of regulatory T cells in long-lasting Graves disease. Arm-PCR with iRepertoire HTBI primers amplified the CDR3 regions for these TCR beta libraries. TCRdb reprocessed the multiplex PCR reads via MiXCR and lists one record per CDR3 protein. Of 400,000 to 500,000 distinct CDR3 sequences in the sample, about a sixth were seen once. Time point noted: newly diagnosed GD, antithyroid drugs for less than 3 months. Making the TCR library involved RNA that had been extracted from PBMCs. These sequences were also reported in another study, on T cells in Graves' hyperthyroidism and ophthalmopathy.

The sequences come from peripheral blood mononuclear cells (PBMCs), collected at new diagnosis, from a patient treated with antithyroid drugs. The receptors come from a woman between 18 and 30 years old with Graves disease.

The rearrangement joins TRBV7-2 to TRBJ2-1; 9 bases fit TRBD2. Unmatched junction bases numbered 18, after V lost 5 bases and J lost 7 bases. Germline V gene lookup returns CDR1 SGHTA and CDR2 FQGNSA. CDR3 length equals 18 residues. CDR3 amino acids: CASSPSLVLAGTGNEQFF. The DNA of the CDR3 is TGTGCCAGCAGCCCTAGTCTCGTACTAGCGGGTACCGGTAATGAGCAGTTCTTC.

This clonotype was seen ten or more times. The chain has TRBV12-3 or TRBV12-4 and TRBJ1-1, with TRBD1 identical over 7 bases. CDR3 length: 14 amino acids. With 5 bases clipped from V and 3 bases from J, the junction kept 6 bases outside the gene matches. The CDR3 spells CASSKTGWDTEAFF. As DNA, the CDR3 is TGTGCCAGCAGTAAGACAGGGTGGGACACTGAAGCTTTCTTT.

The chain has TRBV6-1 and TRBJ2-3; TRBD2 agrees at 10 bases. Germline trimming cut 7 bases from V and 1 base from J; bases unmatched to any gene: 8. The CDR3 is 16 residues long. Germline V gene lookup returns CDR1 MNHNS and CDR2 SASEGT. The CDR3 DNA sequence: TGTGCCAGCATGAGCGGGAGGGCCCTCCGCACAGATACGCAGTATTTT. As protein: CASMSGRALRTDTQYF.

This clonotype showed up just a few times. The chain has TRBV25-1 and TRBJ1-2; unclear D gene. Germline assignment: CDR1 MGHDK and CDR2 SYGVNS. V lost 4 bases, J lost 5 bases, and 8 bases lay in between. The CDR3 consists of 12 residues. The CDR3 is CASSVRNYGYTF. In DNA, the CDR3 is TGTGCCAGCAGTGTGCGGAATTATGGCTACACCTTC.

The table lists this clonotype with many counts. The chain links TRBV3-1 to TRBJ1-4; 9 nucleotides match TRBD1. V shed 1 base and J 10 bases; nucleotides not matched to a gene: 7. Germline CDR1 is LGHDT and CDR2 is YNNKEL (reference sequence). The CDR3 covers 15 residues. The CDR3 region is CASSQGTGVEGKLFF. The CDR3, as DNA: TGTGCCAGCAGCCAAGGGACAGGGGTGGAGGGAAAACTGTTTTTT.

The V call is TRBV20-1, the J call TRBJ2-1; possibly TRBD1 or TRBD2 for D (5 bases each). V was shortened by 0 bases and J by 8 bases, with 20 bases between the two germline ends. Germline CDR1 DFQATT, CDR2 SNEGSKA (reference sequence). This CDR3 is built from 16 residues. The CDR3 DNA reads TGCAGTGCTAGAGAACTGATCCTAGGGACCTGGCATGAGCAGTTCTTC. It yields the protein CSARELILGTWHEQFF.

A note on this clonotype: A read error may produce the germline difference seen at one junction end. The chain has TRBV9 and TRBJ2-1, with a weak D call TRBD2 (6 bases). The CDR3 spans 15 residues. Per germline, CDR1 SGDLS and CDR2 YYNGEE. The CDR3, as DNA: TGTGCCAGCATCGTAGGTGGGGGGACCTACAATGAGCAGTTCTTC. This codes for CASIVGGGTYNEQFF. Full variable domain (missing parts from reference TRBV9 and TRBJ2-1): DSGVTQTPKHLITATGQRVTLRCSPRSGDLSVYWYQQSLDQGLQFLIQYYNGEERAKGNILERFSAQQFPDLHSELNLSSLELGDSALYFCASIVGGGTYNEQFFGPGTRLTVL.

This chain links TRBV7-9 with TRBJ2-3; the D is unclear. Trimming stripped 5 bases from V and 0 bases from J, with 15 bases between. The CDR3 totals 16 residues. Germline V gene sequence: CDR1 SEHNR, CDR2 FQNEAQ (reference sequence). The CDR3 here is CASSPPRQPSTDTQYF. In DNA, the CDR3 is TGTGCCAGCAGCCCTCCTCGGCAGCCTAGCACAGATACGCAGTATTTT.

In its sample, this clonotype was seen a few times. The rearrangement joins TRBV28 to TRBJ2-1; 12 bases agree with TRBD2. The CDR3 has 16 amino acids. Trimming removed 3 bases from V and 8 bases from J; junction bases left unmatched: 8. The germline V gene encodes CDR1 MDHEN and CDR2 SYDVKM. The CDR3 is CASSFPGLAGTYEQFF. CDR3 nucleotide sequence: TGTGCCAGCAGTTTCCCTGGACTAGCGGGGACATATGAGCAGTTCTTC.

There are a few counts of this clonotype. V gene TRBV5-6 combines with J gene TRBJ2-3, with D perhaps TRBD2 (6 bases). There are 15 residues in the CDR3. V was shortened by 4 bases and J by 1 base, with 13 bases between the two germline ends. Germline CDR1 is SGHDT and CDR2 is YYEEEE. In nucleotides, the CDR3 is TGTGCCAGCAGCCAGGAGGGGAGCGGCACAGATACGCAGTATTTT. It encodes CASSQEGSGTDTQYF.